This TCR beta chain was sequenced during a study of shared T cell receptors in the human thymus. Clones were sequenced by immunoSEQ multiplex PCR, and TCRdb holds only the in-frame ones, with some missing. In the table there are about 710,000 clones, roughly 86% of which are singletons. These records were also assigned to another study, of human thymus T cells. That work states: Among thymic and blood repertoires, usage of V and J genes appeared biased.

The specimen sequenced was thymocytes. The TCR originated in a boy younger than two with a congenital heart defect.

CDR3 amino acids: CATRARRLAGISTDTQYF. The CDR3 DNA is TGTGCCACCAGAGCGAGGAGGCTAGCGGGGATAAGCACAGATACGCAGTATTTT. The rearrangement joins TRBV2 to TRBJ2-3; 9 bases align to TRBD2. Germline V CDR1 and CDR2: SNHLY, FYNNEI. The ends lost 10 bases at V and 0 bases at J; junction bases unmatched: 17. The CDR3 sequence is 18 residues long. The entire variable domain, with the rest obtained from reference TRBV2 and TRBJ2-3, is as follows: EPEVTQTPSHQVTQMGQEVILRCVPISNHLYFYWYRQILGQKVEFLVSFYNNEISEKSEIFDDQFSVERPDGSNFTLKIRSTKLEDSAMYFCATRARRLAGISTDTQYFGPGTRLTVL.